This TCR beta chain was retrieved from a study of cytomegalovirus exposure and HLA in healthy donors. Whole-study context: The roughly 120 million unique TCR beta sequences, from roughly 170 million T cells, were found by an earlier analysis. From donors who were HLA-typed, an early data release held approximately 80 million unique TCRs.

This clone was seen just once. Other DNA sequences within the sample encode an identical CDR3. J gave up 5 bases and V 6 bases, and 2 bases lay outside the gene matches. Germline-derived CDR1 and CDR2 are MDHEN and SYDVKM. The CDR3 sequence is 13 residues long. Vbeta (60) and Jbeta (13) primers were used in the PCR. Sequencing used immunoSEQ multiplex PCR; TCRdb keeps in-frame clones, though not all of them. The sample records approximately 93,000 clones, over 65% being singletons. The sequence came from a man between 50 and 59 years old in good health and CMV-seronegative. Sequences were obtained from PBMCs. J is TRBJ1-5 and V is TRBV28; 9 nucleotides agree with TRBD1. The CDR3 region is CASRQGADQPQHF. The DNA for the CDR3 is TGTGCCAGCAGACAGGGGGCGGATCAGCCCCAGCATTTT.